The 27 T cell receptor beta chains in this list originate from one sample, sequenced in a study of T cell repertoires in cytomegalovirus infection. Via MiXCR, TCRdb re-called the reads, giving one row per CDR3 protein. There are 250,000 to 300,000 distinct CDR3 sequences in the sample; over 20% occur only once, and 14% lies in the top ten. Sequenced: PBMCs. The receptors derive from a human donor in good health (CMV status not recorded). Some clones in this sample may be carry-over from other donors' samples.

The chain carries TRBV28 and TRBJ2-4; 8 bases are a match to TRBD2. This CDR3 spans 14 amino acids. Germline assignment: CDR1 MDHEN and CDR2 SYDVKM. V shed 5 bases, J shed 6 bases, and the junction held 6 bases outside the gene matches. Written as DNA, the CDR3 is TGTGCCAGCAGTACCCCCGGGGGGGGAAACATTCAGTACTTC. Its translation: CASSTPGGGNIQYF.

The chain employs TRBV29-1 and TRBJ2-7; D perhaps matches TRBD1 (5 bases). The CDR3 extends over 11 amino acids. Trimming stripped 7 bases from V and 0 bases from J, with 7 bases between. Germline assignment: CDR1 SQVTM and CDR2 ANQGSEA. CDR3 DNA: TGCAGCGGGGGCCTCTCCTACGAGCAGTACTTC. Protein product: CSGGLSYEQYF.

V usage is TRBV20-1 and J usage is TRBJ2-3; 8 nucleotides match TRBD2. The CDR3 has 14 amino acids. J was trimmed by 11 bases and V by 1 base; bases with no gene match: 11. Germline CDR1 is DFQATT and CDR2 is SNEGSKA (reference sequence). This CDR3 reads CSARVLAGDGWQYF. The DNA for the CDR3 is TGCAGTGCTAGAGTTCTAGCGGGCGACGGTTGGCAGTATTTT.

This clonotype was recorded many times. The V gene is TRBV7-2, the J gene TRBJ2-2, with 7 bases identical to TRBD2. The CDR3 contains 16 residues. J was trimmed by 1 base and V by 5 bases; bases with no gene match: 7. Germline V gene data show CDR1 as SGHTA and CDR2 as FQGNSA. CDR3 loop: CASSLRTRGNTGELFF. The CDR3 nucleotides are TGTGCCAGCAGCCTCCGGACTAGAGGGAACACCGGGGAGCTGTTTTTT.

This sequence joins TRBV23-1 and TRBJ1-5; 8 bases agree with TRBD1. TRBV23-1 is noted as an ORF with a role that remains uncertain. This CDR3 is 15 amino acids long. The V gene end was trimmed by 4 bases and the J gene end by 7 bases; junction bases not matched to a gene: 9. The CDR3 region is CASSPARGREQPQHF. The CDR3 DNA follows: TGCGCCAGCAGTCCAGCCAGGGGGCGAGAACAGCCCCAGCATTTT.

This clonotype was detected only a few times. The chain combines TRBV11-2 with TRBJ2-7; the match to TRBD2 covers 10 bases. Germline loops: CDR1 SGHAT, CDR2 FQNNGV. This CDR3 is 15 amino acids long. The V segment lost 1 base and the J segment 6 bases; nucleotides outside the gene matches: 6. CDR3 sequence (DNA): TGTGCCAGCAGCTTAGGAACTAGCGGGACCCTCGAGCAGTACTTC. Protein product: CASSLGTSGTLEQYF.

In this sample, this clonotype turned up many times. This sequence joins TRBV7-2 and TRBJ2-3; D is undetermined. The CDR3 consists of 14 residues. CDR1 is SGHTA and CDR2 is FQGNSA in the germline V gene. The ends were cut back, 3 bases at V and 5 bases at J, with 12 bases in the middle. The CDR3 bases are TGTGCCAGCAGCTTCGCCGGCCGGCTAGATACGCAGTATTTT. This translates into CASSFAGRLDTQYF.

The rearrangement uses TRBV18 and TRBJ2-1; D unresolved. The V end was cut by 4 bases, the J end by 8 bases, with 6 bases between. The CDR3 has 11 residues. Germline V gives CDR1 KGHSH, CDR2 LQKENI. The CDR3 DNA reads TGTGCCAGCTCACAGCGAGATGAGCAGTTCTTC. It yields the protein CASSQRDEQFF.

This clonotype has a single count. This chain uses TRBV4-1 with TRBJ1-2; no firm D call. Germline V gene sequence: CDR1 MGHRA, CDR2 YSYEKL. V dropped 2 bases and J dropped 0 bases, with 4 bases sitting between them. The CDR3 runs to 13 residues. The CDR3 spells CASSQRANYGYTF. The CDR3 region has the DNA TGCGCCAGCAGCCAAAGAGCTAACTATGGCTACACCTTC.

This clonotype showed up just a few times. In DNA, the CDR3 is TGTGCCAGCAGTGCGAGGGGGGGACGGAATCAGCCCCAGCATTTT. Its protein product is CASSARGGRNQPQHF. The gene calls are TRBV6-1 and TRBJ1-5, with D perhaps matching TRBD1 (6 bases). This CDR3 is built from 15 residues. Trimming took 4 bases from V and 4 from J, leaving 14 bases between them. Germline V gene lookup returns CDR1 MNHNS and CDR2 SASEGT.

This clonotype was found many times. V and J are TRBV28 and TRBJ1-5, with D possibly matching TRBD1 (5 bases). The CDR3 runs to 14 residues. The V end was cut by 3 bases, the J end by 4 bases, with 10 bases between. The germline V gene has CDR1 MDHEN and CDR2 SYDVKM. The CDR3: CASSLVGPNQPQHF. The CDR3 DNA is TGTGCCAGCAGTTTGGTGGGACCAAATCAGCCCCAGCATTTT.

Ten or more counts support this clonotype. The chain uses TRBV11-2 and TRBJ2-5; 7 nucleotides align to TRBD2. CDR3 size: 15 residues. Trimming cost V 5 bases and J 3 bases; bases outside gene matches: 9. Germline lookup yields CDR1 SGHAT and CDR2 FQNNGV. Here the CDR3 reads CASSAAGRVEETQYF. The DNA for the CDR3 is TGTGCCAGCAGCGCTGCGGGGAGGGTGGAAGAGACCCAGTACTTC.

The rearrangement links TRBV12-3 or TRBV12-4 to TRBJ1-5; D is unresolved. Trimming took 5 bases from V and 3 from J, leaving 2 bases between them. The CDR3 runs to 11 residues. CDR3: CASSINQPQHF. Written as DNA, the CDR3 is TGTGCCAGCAGTATCAATCAGCCCCAGCATTTT.

This chain joins TRBV4-1 and TRBJ2-2, with 9 positions matching TRBD2. V lost 8 bases, J lost 4 bases, and 8 bases stayed unmatched. Germline CDR1 MGHRA, CDR2 YSYEKL. The CDR3 runs 15 residues. CDR3 residues: CASAGSGGRTGELFF. The CDR3 nucleotides are TGCGCCAGCGCGGGGAGCGGGGGGCGCACCGGGGAGCTGTTTTTT.

The chain links TRBV10-3 to TRBJ2-3; D is uncertain. The germline gives CDR1 ENHRY, CDR2 SYGVKD. V was trimmed by 2 bases and J by 4 bases, leaving 7 bases between them. The CDR3 runs to 13 residues. The CDR3 is CAISEPSADTQYF. As DNA, the CDR3 is TGTGCCATCAGTGAGCCCTCGGCAGATACGCAGTATTTT.

In its sample, this clonotype was seen many times. V is TRBV7-2 and J is TRBJ2-7, with 7 bases matching TRBD2. CDR3 length: 15 residues. With V trimmed by 3 bases and J by 5 bases, 10 bases remained unmatched. The V gene's germline CDR1 is SGHTA and CDR2 FQGNSA. The CDR3 bases are TGTGCCAGCAGCTTTTCTGCGGGAGTCCCCCACGAGCAGTACTTC. Encoded protein: CASSFSAGVPHEQYF. The full variable domain, with the rest looked up from reference TRBV7-2 and TRBJ2-7, is GAGVSQSPSNKVTEKGKDVELRCDPISGHTALYWYRQSLGQGLEFLIYFQGNSAPDKSGLPSDRFSAERTGGSVSTLTIQRTQQEDSAVYLCASSFSAGVPHEQYFGPGTRLTVT.

This clonotype appeared a few times. The rearrangement links TRBV7-9 to TRBJ2-3, with D tentatively TRBD2 (6 bases). V shed 8 bases and J shed 0 bases, with 12 bases lying between them. In germline, CDR1 is SEHNR, CDR2 FQNEAQ (reference sequence). This CDR3 has 14 residues. In nucleotides, the CDR3 is TGTGCCAGCTCTAGCGAAACTAGCACAGATACGCAGTATTTT. Encoded protein: CASSSETSTDTQYF. The full variable domain, with the rest looked up from reference TRBV7-9 and TRBJ2-3, is DTGVSQNPRHKITKRGQNVTFRCDPISEHNRLYWYRQTLGQGPEFLTYFQNEAQLEKSRLLSDRFSAERPKGSFSTLEIQRTEQGDSAMYLCASSSETSTDTQYFGPGTRLTVL.

Ten or more counts support this clonotype. The chain joins TRBV7-2 to TRBJ2-3; the match to TRBD2 covers 9 bases. The CDR3 totals 15 residues. Germline V gene data show CDR1 as SGHTA and CDR2 as FQGNSA. After removal of 3 bases from V and 6 bases from J, the junction contained 7 bases not matched to a gene. CDR3 sequence: CASSLTSGWADTQYF. The CDR3 nucleotides are TGTGCCAGCAGCTTGACTAGCGGATGGGCCGATACGCAGTATTTT.

This clonotype appeared a few times. This sequence joins TRBV24-1 and TRBJ2-3, with D possibly matching TRBD2 (5 bases). The length of the CDR3 is 15 residues. Germline CDR1 is KGHDR and CDR2 is SFDVKD. Trimming cost V 5 bases and J 4 bases, with 15 bases left between them. CDR3 DNA: TGTGCCACCAGTGTTTTAACCGGGGAAGCAGATACGCAGTATTTT. Its translation is CATSVLTGEADTQYF.

This clonotype was seen a handful of times. The chain uses TRBV6-5 and TRBJ2-5, with TRBD1 matching 7 bases. Trimming took 7 bases from V and 5 from J; bases not matched to a gene: 10. CDR1 and CDR2 from the germline V gene are MNHEY and SVGAGI. The CDR3 totals 14 residues. The CDR3 DNA sequence: TGTGCCAGCACACCAGGGGGTAGCTTGGAGACCCAGTACTTC. Translation: CASTPGGSLETQYF.

The sample holds a few counts of this clonotype. This chain links TRBV11-2 with TRBJ2-7, with 11 bases aligning to TRBD2. CDR1 and CDR2 (germline): SGHAT, FQNNGV. The CDR3 contains 15 residues. Losses at the gene ends were 4 bases for V and 1 base for J; bases not matched to a gene: 3. The CDR3 region is CASSSSGRPSYEQYF. As DNA, the CDR3 is TGTGCCAGCAGCTCTAGCGGGAGGCCTTCCTACGAGCAGTACTTC.

This clonotype has only a few counts. The rearrangement uses TRBV5-6 and TRBJ1-1; perhaps TRBD1 as D (6 bases). CDR3 length: 15 residues. CDR1 is SGHDT, CDR2 YYEEEE, per germline. Trimming took off 3 bases at V and 1 base at J, with 13 bases between the two ends. This CDR3 reads CASSSLYRANTEAFF. Written as DNA, the CDR3 is TGTGCCAGCAGCTCCCTCTACAGGGCGAACACTGAAGCTTTCTTT.

V gene TRBV12-3 or TRBV12-4 combines with J gene TRBJ1-2; D is ambiguous. This CDR3 has 14 amino acids. The V and J ends lost 3 bases and 5 bases respectively, with 13 bases between them. The DNA of the CDR3 is TGTGCCAGCAGTTTCTTTGGTCGGGGATATGGCTACACCTTC. Its protein is CASSFFGRGYGYTF.

This clonotype was picked up a small number of times. The chain couples TRBV12-3 or TRBV12-4 to TRBJ2-5; the D gene is possibly TRBD2 (6 bases). CDR3 size: 13 residues. V lost 5 bases and J 4 bases, leaving 11 bases between the germline ends. The CDR3 DNA sequence: TGTGCCAGCAGTCAAGGGACTTCAGAGACCCAGTACTTC. Translated, it gives CASSQGTSETQYF.

The genes are TRBV5-1 and TRBJ2-2; D unclear. Germline CDR1 is SGHRS and CDR2 is YFSETQ. V gave up 1 base and J gave up 1 base, with 5 bases separating them. CDR3 length: 14 amino acids. The CDR3 loop is CASSLRENTGELFF. Written as DNA, the CDR3 is TGCGCCAGCAGCTTGAGGGAGAACACCGGGGAGCTGTTTTTT.

V gene TRBV28 combines with J gene TRBJ1-5; tentatively, D is TRBD1 (6 bases). Deletions cut 0 bases from V and 3 bases from J, with 15 bases between. The germline gives CDR1 MDHEN, CDR2 SYDVKM. There are 17 residues in the CDR3. CDR3 in DNA: TGTGCCAGCAGTTTATGGACACCGGGACAAGTCAATCAGCCCCAGCATTTT. Protein: CASSLWTPGQVNQPQHF.

This clonotype showed up many times. The chain has TRBV7-8 and TRBJ2-1; TRBD2 matches 8 bases. From germline, CDR1 is SGHVS and CDR2 FQNEAQ. The CDR3 is made up of 16 amino acids. V was clipped by 5 bases and J by 5 bases; unmatched bases: 11. CDR3 DNA: TGTGCCAGCAGCCTGCGTGGGATAGCGGGGAACAATGAGCAGTTCTTC. This encodes CASSLRGIAGNNEQFF.